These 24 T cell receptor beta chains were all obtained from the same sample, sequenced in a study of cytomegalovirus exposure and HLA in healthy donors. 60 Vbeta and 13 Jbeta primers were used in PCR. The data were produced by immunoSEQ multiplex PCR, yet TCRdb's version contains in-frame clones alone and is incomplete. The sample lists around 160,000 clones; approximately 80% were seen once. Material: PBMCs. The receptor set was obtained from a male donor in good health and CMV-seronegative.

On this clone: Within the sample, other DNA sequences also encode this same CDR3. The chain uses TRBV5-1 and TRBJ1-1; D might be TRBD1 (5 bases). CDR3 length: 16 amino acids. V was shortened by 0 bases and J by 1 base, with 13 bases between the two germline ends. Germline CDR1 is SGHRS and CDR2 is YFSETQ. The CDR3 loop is CASSLGGGSRNTEAFF. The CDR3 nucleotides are TGCGCCAGCAGCTTGGGGGGGGGTTCACGGAACACTGAAGCTTTCTTT. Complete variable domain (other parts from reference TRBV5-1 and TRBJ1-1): KAGVTQTPRYLIKTRGQQVTLSCSPISGHRSVSWYQQTPGQGLQFLFEYFSETQRNKGNFPGRFSGRQFSNSRSEMNVSTLELGDSALYLCASSLGGGSRNTEAFFGQGTRLTVV.

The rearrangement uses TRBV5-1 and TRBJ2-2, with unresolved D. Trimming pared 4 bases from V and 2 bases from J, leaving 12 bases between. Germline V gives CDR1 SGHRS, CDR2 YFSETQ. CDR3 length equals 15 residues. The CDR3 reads CASSRDTPNTGELFF. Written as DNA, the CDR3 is TGCGCCAGCAGCCGCGACACTCCTAACACCGGGGAGCTGTTTTTT.

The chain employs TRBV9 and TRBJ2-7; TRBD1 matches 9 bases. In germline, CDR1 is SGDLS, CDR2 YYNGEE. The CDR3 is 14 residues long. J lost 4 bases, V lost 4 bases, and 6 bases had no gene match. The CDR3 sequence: CASSSGGQGYEQYF. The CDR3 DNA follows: TGTGCCAGCAGCTCAGGGGGACAGGGATACGAGCAGTACTTC. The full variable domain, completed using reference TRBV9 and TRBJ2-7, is DSGVTQTPKHLITATGQRVTLRCSPRSGDLSVYWYQQSLDQGLQFLIQYYNGEERAKGNILERFSAQQFPDLHSELNLSSLELGDSALYFCASSSGGQGYEQYFGPGTRLTVT.

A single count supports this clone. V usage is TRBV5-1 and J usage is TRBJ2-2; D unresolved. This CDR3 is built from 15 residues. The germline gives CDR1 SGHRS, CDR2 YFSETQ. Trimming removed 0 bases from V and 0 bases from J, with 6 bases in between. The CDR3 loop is CASSLAVANTGELFF. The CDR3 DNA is TGCGCCAGCAGCTTGGCCGTCGCGAACACCGGGGAGCTGTTTTTT.

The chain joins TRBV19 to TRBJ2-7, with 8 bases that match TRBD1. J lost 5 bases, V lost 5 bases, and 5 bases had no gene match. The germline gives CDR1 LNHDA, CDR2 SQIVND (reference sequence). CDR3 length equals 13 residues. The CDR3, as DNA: TGTGCCAGTAGTGGACAGGGTTTTAACGAGCAGTACTTC. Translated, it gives CASSGQGFNEQYF.

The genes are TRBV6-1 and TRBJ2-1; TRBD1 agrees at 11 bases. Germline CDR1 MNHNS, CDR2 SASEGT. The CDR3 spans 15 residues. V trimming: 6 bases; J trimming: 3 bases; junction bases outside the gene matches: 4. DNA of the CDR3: TGTGCCAGCAGCCCCGGGACAGGGGGCTACAATGAGCAGTTCTTC. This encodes CASSPGTGGYNEQFF.

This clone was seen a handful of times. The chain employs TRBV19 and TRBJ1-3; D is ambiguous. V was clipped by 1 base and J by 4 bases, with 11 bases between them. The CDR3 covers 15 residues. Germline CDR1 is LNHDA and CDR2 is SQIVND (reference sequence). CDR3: CASSIAGRGGNTIYF. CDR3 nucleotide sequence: TGTGCCAGTAGTATAGCAGGCCGGGGAGGAAACACCATATATTTT.

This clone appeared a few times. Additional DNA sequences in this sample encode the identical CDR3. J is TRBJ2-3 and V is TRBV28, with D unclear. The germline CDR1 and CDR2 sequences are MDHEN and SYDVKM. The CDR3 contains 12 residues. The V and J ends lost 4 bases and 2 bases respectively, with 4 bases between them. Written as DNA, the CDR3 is TGTGCCAGCAGTTCCAACACAGATACGCAGTATTTT. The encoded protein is CASSSNTDTQYF. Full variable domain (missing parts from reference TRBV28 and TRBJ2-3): DVKVTQSSRYLVKRTGEKVFLECVQDMDHENMFWYRQDPGLGLRLIYFSYDVKMKEKGDIPEGYSVSREKKERFSLILESASTNQTSMYLCASSSNTDTQYFGPGTRLTVL.

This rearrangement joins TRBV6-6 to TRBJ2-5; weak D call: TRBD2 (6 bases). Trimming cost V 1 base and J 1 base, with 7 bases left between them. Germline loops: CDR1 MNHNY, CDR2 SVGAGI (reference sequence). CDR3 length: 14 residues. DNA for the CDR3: TGTGCCAGCAGTTACTGGCGGGGCCAAGAGACCCAGTACTTC. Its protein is CASSYWRGQETQYF.

In nucleotides, the CDR3 is TGTGCCAGCAGCCTAGACCTAGCGGGAGGGACCAAAAACATTCAGTACTTC. Translating gives CASSLDLAGGTKNIQYF. V usage is TRBV9 and J usage is TRBJ2-4; 12 bases are shared with TRBD2. V dropped 4 bases and J dropped 2; count of bases not matched to a gene: 7. Germline V gene sequence: CDR1 SGDLS, CDR2 YYNGEE. This CDR3 has 17 amino acids. The variable domain in full, completed from reference TRBV9 and TRBJ2-4, reads DSGVTQTPKHLITATGQRVTLRCSPRSGDLSVYWYQQSLDQGLQFLIQYYNGEERAKGNILERFSAQQFPDLHSELNLSSLELGDSALYFCASSLDLAGGTKNIQYFGAGTRLSVL.

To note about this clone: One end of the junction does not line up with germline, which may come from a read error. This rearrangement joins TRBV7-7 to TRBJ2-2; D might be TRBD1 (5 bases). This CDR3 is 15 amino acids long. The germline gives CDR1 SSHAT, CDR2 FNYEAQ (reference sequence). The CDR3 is CASSRDRPNTGELFF. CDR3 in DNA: TGTGCTAGCAGTCGAGACAGACCCAACACCGGGGAGCTGTTTTTT.

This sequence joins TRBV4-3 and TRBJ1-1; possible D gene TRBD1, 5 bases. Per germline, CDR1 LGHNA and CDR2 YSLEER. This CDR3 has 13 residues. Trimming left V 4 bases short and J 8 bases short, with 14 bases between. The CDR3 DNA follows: TGCGCCAGCAGCCCATATGGTCAGGGAGAAGCTTTCTTT. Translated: CASSPYGQGEAFF.

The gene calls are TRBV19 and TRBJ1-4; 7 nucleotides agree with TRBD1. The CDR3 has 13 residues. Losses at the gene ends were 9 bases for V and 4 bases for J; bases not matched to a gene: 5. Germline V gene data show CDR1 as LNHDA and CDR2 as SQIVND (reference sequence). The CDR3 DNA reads TGTGCCAGCCGGGACAGTAATAATGAAAAACTGTTTTTT. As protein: CASRDSNNEKLFF.

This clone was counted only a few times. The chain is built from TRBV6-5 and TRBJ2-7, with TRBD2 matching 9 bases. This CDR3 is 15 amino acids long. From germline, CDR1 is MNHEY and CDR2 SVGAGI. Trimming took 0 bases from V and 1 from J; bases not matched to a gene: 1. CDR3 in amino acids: CASSYSSGGSYEQYF. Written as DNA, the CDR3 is TGTGCCAGCAGTTACTCGAGCGGGGGGTCCTACGAGCAGTACTTC.

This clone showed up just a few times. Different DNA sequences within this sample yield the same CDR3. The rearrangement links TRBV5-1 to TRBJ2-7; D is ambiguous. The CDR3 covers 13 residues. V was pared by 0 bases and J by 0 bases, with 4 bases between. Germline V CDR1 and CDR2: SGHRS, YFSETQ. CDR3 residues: CASSLAGSYEQYF. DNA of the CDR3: TGCGCCAGCAGCTTGGCGGGCTCCTACGAGCAGTACTTC.

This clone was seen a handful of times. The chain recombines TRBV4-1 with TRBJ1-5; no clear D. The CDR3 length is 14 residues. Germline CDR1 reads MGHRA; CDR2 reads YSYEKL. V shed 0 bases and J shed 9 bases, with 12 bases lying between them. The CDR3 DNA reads TGCGCCAGCAGCCAAGATCGGGGATCGCGGCCCCAGCATTTT. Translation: CASSQDRGSRPQHF.

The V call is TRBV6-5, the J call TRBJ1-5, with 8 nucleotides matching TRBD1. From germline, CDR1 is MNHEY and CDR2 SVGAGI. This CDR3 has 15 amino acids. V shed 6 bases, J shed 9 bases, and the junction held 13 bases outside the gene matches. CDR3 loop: CASSLDRAGIGPQHF. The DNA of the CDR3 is TGTGCCAGCAGCCTGGACAGGGCAGGGATAGGGCCCCAGCATTTT.

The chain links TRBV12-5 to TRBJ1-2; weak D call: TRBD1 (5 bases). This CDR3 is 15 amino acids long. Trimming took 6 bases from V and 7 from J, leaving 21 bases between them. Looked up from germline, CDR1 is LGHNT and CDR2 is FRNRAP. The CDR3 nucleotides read TGTGCTAGTGGCCGGGAGGGGAAAACATACCTTGGCTACACCTTC. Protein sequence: CASGREGKTYLGYTF.

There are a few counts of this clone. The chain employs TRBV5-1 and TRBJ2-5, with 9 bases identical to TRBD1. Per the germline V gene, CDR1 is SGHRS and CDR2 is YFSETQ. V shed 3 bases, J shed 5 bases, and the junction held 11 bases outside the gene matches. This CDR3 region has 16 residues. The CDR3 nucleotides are TGCGCCAGCAGCTACCAAATACCCGGGACAGGGGAGACCCAGTACTTC. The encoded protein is CASSYQIPGTGETQYF.

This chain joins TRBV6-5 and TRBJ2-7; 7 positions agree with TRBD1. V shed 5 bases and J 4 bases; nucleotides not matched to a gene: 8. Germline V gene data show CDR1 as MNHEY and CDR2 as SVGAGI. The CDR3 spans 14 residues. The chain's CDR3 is CASSQQGLAYEQYF. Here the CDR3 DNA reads TGTGCCAGCAGTCAACAGGGGCTGGCGTACGAGCAGTACTTC.

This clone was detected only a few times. CDR3 DNA sequence: TGTGCCAGTAGTACCGGGACTAGCGGAGTCTACGAGCAGTACTTC. Its translation is CASSTGTSGVYEQYF. V and J are TRBV19 and TRBJ2-7; 11 nucleotides line up with TRBD2. The V gene end was trimmed by 4 bases and the J gene end by 3 bases; junction bases not matched to a gene: 5. The CDR3 totals 15 residues. Germline assignment: CDR1 LNHDA and CDR2 SQIVND (reference sequence).

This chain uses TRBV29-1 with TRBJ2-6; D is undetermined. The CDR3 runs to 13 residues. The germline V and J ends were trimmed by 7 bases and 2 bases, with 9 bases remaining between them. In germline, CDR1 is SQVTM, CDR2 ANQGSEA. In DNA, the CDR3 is TGCAGCGCCCTCCTTCCTGGGGCCAACGTCCTGACTTTC. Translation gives CSALLPGANVLTF.

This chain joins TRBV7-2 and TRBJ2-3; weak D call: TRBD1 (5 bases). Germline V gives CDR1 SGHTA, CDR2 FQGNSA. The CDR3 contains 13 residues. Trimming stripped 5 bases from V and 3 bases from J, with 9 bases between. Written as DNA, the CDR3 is TGTGCCAGCAGCCCAGGGCCGACAGATACGCAGTATTTT. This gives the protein CASSPGPTDTQYF.

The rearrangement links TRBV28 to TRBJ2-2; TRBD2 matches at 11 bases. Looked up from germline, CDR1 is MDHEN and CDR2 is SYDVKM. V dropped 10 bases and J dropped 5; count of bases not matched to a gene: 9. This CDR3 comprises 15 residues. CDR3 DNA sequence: TGTGCCACACATAGCGGGAGGGGTTATACCGGGGAGCTGTTTTTT. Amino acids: CATHSGRGYTGELFF.